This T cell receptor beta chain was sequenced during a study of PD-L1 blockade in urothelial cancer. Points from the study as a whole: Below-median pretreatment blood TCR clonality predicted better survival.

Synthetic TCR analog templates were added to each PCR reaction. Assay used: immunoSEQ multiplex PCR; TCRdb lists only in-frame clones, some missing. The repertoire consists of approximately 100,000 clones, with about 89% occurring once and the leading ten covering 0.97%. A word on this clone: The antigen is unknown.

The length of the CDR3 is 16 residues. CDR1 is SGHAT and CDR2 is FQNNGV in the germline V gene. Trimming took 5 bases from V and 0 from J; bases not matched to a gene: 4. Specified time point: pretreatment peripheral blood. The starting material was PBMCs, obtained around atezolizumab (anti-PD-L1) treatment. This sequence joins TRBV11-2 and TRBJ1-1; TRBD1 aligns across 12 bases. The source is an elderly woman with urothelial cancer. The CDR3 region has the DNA TGTGCCAGCAGCCCGGGACAGGGGGCTATGAACACTGAAGCTTTCTTT. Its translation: CASSPGQGAMNTEAFF.